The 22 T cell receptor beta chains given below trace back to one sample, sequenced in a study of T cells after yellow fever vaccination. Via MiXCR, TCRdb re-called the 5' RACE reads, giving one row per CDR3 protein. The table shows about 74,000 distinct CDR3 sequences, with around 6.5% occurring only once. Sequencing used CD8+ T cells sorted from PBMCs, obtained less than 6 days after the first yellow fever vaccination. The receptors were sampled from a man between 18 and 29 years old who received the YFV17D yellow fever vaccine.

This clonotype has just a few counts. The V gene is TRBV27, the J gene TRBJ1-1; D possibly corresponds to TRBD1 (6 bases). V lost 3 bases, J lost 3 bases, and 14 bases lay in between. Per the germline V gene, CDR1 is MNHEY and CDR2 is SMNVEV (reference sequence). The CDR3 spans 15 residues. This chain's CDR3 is CASSFFGGRDTEAFF. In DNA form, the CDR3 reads TGTGCCAGCAGTTTTTTTGGGGGCAGGGACACTGAAGCTTTCTTT.

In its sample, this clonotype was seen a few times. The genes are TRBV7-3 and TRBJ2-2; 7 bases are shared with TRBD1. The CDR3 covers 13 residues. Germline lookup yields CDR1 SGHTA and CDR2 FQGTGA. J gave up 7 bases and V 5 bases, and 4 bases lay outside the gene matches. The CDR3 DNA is TGTGCCAGCAGCCCTACAGGGGACGGGGAGCTGTTTTTT. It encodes CASSPTGDGELFF.

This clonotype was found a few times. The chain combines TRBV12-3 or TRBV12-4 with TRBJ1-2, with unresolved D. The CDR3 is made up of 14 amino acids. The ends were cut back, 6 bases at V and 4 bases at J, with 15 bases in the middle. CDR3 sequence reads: CASRLSLSRYGYTF. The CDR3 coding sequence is TGTGCCAGCAGACTTAGCCTGAGTCGCTATGGCTACACCTTC.

CDR3 amino acids: CASYQRETDTQYF. CDR3 DNA sequence: TGTGCCAGCTATCAGCGGGAAACAGATACGCAGTATTTT. The chain carries TRBV2 and TRBJ2-3, with TRBD2 identical over 7 bases. Germline V gene data show CDR1 as SNHLY and CDR2 as FYNNEI. The length of the CDR3 is 13 residues. With V trimmed by 8 bases and J by 3 bases, 5 bases remained unmatched.

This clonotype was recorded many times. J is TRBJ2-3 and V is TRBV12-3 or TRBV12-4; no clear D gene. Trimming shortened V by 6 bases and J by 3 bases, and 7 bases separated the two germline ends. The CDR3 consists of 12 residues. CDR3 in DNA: TGTGCCAGCAGCCTCGGGACAGATACGCAGTATTTT. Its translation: CASSLGTDTQYF.

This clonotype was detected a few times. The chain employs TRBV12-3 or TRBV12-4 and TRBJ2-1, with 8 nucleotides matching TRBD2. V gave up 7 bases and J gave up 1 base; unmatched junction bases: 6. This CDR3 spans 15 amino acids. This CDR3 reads CASIPRGGSYNEQFF. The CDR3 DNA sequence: TGTGCCAGCATTCCTCGGGGGGGATCCTACAATGAGCAGTTCTTC.

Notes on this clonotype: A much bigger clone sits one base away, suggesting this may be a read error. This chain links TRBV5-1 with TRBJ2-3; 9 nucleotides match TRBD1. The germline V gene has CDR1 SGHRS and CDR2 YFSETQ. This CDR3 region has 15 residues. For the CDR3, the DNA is TGCACCAGCAGCCCGTGGACAGGGGCCACAGATACGCAGTATTTT. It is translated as CTSSPWTGATDTQYF.

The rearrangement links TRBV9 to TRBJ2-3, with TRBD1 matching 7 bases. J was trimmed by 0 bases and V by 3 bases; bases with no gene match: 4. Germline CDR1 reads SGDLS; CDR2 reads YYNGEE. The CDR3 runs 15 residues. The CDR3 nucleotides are TGTGCCAGCAGCGCCGGACAGGCCAGCACAGATACGCAGTATTTT. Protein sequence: CASSAGQASTDTQYF.

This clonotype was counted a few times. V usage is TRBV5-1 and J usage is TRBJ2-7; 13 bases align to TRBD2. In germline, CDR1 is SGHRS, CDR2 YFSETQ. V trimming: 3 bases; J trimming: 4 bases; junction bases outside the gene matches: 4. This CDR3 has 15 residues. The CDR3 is CASSSTSGGIYEQYV. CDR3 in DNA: TGCGCCAGCAGCTCGACTAGCGGGGGGATTTACGAGCAGTACGTC.

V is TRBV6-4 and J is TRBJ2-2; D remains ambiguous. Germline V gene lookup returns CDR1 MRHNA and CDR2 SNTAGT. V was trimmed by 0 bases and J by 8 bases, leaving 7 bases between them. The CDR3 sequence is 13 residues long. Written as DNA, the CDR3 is TGTGCCAGCAGTGACTCGGGCTCTGGGGAGCTGTTTTTT. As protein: CASSDSGSGELFF.

CDR3 sequence reads: CASSTQVAGRADTQYF. The DNA of the CDR3 is TGTGCCAGCAGCACCCAAGTGGCGGGTCGGGCAGATACGCAGTATTTT. The gene calls are TRBV7-9 and TRBJ2-3; possible D gene TRBD2, 5 bases. The CDR3 extends over 16 amino acids. Trimming took off 5 bases at V and 4 bases at J, with 19 bases between the two ends. Germline V gene data show CDR1 as SEHNR and CDR2 as FQNEAQ (reference sequence).

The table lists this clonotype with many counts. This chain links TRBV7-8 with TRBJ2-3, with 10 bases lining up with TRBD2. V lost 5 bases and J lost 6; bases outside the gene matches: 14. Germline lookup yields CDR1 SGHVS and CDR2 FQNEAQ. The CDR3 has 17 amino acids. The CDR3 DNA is TGTGCCAGCAGCCAGTACCCTAGCGGGGGCCTATCGGATACGCAGTATTTT. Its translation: CASSQYPSGGLSDTQYF. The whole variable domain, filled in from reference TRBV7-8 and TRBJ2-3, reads GAGVSQSPRYKVAKRGQDVALRCDPISGHVSLFWYQQALGQGPEFLTYFQNEAQLDKSGLPSDRFFAERPEGSVSTLKIQRTQQEDSAVYLCASSQYPSGGLSDTQYFGPGTRLTVL.

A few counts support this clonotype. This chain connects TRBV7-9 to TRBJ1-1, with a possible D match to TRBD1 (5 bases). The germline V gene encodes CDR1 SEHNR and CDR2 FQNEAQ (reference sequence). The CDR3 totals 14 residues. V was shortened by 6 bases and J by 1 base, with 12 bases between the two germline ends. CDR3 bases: TGTGCCAGCAGTCCAGGACACCAGAACACTGAAGCTTTCTTT. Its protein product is CASSPGHQNTEAFF.

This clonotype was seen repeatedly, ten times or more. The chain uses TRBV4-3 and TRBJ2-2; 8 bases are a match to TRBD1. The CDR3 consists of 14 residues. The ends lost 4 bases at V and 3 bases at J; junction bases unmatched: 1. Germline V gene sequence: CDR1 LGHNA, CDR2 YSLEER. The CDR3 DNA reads TGCGCCAGCAGCCCGGACAGGGACACCGGGGAGCTGTTTTTT. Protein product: CASSPDRDTGELFF.

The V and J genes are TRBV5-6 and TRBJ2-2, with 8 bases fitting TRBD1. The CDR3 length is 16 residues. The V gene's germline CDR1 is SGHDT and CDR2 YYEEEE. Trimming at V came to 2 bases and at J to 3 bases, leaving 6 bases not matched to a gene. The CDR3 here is CASSFRTGRYTGELFF. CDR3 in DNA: TGTGCCAGCAGCTTCCGGACAGGGCGGTACACCGGGGAGCTGTTTTTT.

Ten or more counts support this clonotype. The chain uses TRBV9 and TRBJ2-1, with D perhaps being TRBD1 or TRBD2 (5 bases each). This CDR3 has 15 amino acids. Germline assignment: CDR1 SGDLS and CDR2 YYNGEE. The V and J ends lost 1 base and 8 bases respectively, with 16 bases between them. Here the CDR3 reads CASSVMGRGGDEQFF. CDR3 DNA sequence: TGTGCCAGCAGCGTAATGGGACGGGGTGGCGATGAGCAGTTCTTC.

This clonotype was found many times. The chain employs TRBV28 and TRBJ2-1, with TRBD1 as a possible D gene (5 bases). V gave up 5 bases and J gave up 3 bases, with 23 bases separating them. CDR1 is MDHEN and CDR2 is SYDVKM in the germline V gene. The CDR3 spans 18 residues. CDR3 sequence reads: CASSPTRHRQTYYNEQFF. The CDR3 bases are TGTGCCAGCAGTCCCACCCGACACAGACAGACTTACTACAATGAGCAGTTCTTC.

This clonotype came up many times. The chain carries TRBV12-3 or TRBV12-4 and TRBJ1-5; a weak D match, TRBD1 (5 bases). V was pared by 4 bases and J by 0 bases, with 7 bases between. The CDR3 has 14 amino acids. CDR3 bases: TGTGCCAGCAGTTCGACAGATAGCAATCAGCCCCAGCATTTT. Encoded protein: CASSSTDSNQPQHF.

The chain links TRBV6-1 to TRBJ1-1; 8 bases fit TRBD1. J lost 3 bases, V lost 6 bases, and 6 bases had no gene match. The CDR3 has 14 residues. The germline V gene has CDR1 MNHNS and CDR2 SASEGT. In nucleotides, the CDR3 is TGTGCCAGCAGCATGGACAGGGCCTACACTGAAGCTTTCTTT. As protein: CASSMDRAYTEAFF.

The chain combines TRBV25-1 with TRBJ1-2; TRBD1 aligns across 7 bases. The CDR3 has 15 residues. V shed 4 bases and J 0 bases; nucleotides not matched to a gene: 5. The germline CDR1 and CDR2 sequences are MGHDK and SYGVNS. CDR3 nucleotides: TGTGCCAGCAGTGGGGGGACAGACTCTAACTATGGCTACACCTTC. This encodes CASSGGTDSNYGYTF.

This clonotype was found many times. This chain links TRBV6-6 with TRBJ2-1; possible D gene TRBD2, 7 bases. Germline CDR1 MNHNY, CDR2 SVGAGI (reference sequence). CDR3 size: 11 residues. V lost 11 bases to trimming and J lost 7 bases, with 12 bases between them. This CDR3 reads CAGGAGNEQFF. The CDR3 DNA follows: TGTGCCGGGGGGGCGGGTAATGAGCAGTTCTTC.

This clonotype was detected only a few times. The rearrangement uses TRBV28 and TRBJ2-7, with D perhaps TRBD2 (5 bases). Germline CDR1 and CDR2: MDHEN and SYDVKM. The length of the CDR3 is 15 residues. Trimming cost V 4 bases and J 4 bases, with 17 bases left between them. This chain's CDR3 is CASSSAREVQYEQYV. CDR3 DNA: TGTGCCAGCAGTTCCGCACGGGAAGTACAGTACGAGCAGTACGTC.